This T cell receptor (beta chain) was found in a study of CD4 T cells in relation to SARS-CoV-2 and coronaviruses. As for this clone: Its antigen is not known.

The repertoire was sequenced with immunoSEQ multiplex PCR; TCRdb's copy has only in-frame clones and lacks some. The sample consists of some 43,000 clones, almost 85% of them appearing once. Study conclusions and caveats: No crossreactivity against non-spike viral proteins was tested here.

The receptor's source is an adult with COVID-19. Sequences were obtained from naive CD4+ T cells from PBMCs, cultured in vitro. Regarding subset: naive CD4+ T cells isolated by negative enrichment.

CDR3: CASFPREGNTGELFF. The CDR3 DNA sequence: TGTGCCAGTTTTCCCAGGGAGGGGAACACCGGGGAGCTGTTTTTT. The chain uses TRBV19 and TRBJ2-2; 7 bases are a match to TRBD2. CDR3 length: 15 residues. Trimming took 8 bases from V and 1 from J; bases not matched to a gene: 7. Looked up from germline, CDR1 is LNHDA and CDR2 is SQIVND (reference sequence).